This T cell receptor (beta chain) appears in the sequencing data of a study of T cells in Graves' hyperthyroidism and ophthalmopathy. Unmatched junction bases numbered 5, after V lost 4 bases and J lost 2 bases. Germline V lookup: CDR1 MNHNS, CDR2 SASEGT. CDR3 length: 14 residues. RNA transcripts served as the template for amplifying TCR beta CDR3 regions. The HTBI set primed first-round TCR CDR3 RT-PCR. TCRdb itself ran the multiplex PCR reads through MiXCR, one entry per CDR3 protein. Of about 560,000 distinct CDR3 sequences in the sample, less than 20% were seen once. Sequences were obtained from blood. This chain connects TRBV6-1 to TRBJ2-7; TRBD2 matches at 7 bases. This sequence originates from a woman aged 25 to 45 with Graves' hyperthyroidism. Here the CDR3 reads CASSVTSVAYEQYF. CDR3 sequence (DNA): TGTGCCAGCAGTGTAACTAGCGTAGCCTACGAGCAGTACTTC.